These 24 T cell receptor beta chains originate from one sample sequenced in a study of CD8 T cells in ankylosing spondylitis. The study, taken as a whole, reports: Seemingly characteristic of ankylosing spondylitis blood was a TCR beta motif consisting of several highly homologous variants.

TCRdb reprocessed the 5' RACE reads with MiXCR, giving one entry per CDR3 protein. The profile shows approximately 300,000 distinct CDR3 sequences, approximately 8.2% of them singletons. Antigen specificity for these receptors is unknown. The sequenced sample consisted of blood, either unsorted or a sorted T cell fraction (not recorded which). These receptor sequences come from a male donor with ankylosing spondylitis.

This clonotype came up many times. This sequence joins TRBV5-1 and TRBJ1-5; D call uncertain. There are 14 residues in the CDR3. The ends were cut back, 0 bases at V and 3 bases at J, with 7 bases in the middle. The germline gives CDR1 SGHRS, CDR2 YFSETQ. DNA for the CDR3: TGCGCCAGCAGCTTGGGGCAATCCAATCAGCCCCAGCATTTT. Encoded protein: CASSLGQSNQPQHF. Full variable domain (rest looked up from reference TRBV5-1 and TRBJ1-5): KAGVTQTPRYLIKTRGQQVTLSCSPISGHRSVSWYQQTPGQGLQFLFEYFSETQRNKGNFPGRFSGRQFSNSRSEMNVSTLELGDSALYLCASSLGQSNQPQHFGDGTRLSIL.

The CDR3 is CASRGWSSGRGETQYF. DNA for the CDR3: TGTGCCAGCAGAGGTTGGTCTAGCGGGAGAGGGGAGACCCAGTACTTC. The rearrangement links TRBV5-6 to TRBJ2-5, with TRBD2 identical over 10 bases. V gave up 5 bases and J gave up 5 bases; unmatched junction bases: 12. The germline gives CDR1 SGHDT, CDR2 YYEEEE. The CDR3 sequence is 16 residues long.

The rearrangement links TRBV20-1 to TRBJ2-5; a weak D match, TRBD2 (5 bases). The V gene's germline CDR1 is DFQATT and CDR2 SNEGSKA (reference sequence). V shed 0 bases and J shed 6 bases, with 14 bases lying between them. The CDR3 has 14 residues. CDR3 nucleotide sequence: TGCAGTGCTAGAGATGAGGGAAGGAGTAAGACCCAGTACTTC. Protein sequence: CSARDEGRSKTQYF.

The chain couples TRBV10-1 to TRBJ2-7; D possibly corresponds to TRBD1 (6 bases). The CDR3 extends over 13 amino acids. V was pared by 6 bases and J by 3 bases, with 12 bases between. The V gene's germline CDR1 is WNHNN and CDR2 SYGVQD (reference sequence). The CDR3, as DNA: TGCGCCAGCAGCCCAGGGGACAACTACGAGCAGTACTTC. It translates to CASSPGDNYEQYF.

The V gene is TRBV6-5, the J gene TRBJ2-7; D perhaps matches TRBD1 (5 bases). The germline V gene encodes CDR1 MNHEY and CDR2 SVGAGI. This CDR3 has 14 residues. V was shortened by 6 bases and J by 1 base, with 13 bases between the two germline ends. The CDR3 nucleotides are TGTGCCAGCAGCCTTACCCGACAGTCCTACGAGCAGTACTTC. It translates to CASSLTRQSYEQYF.

Many counts were recorded for this clonotype. The genes are TRBV28 and TRBJ2-1; D not certain. The ends were cut back, 6 bases at V and 3 bases at J, with 15 bases in the middle. This CDR3 is 15 amino acids long. Germline V gene lookup returns CDR1 MDHEN and CDR2 SYDVKM. CDR3 sequence: CASRRTQWFYNEQFF. For the CDR3, the DNA is TGTGCCAGCAGACGAACTCAGTGGTTCTACAATGAGCAGTTCTTC.

The table lists this clonotype with many counts. V gene TRBV7-2 combines with J gene TRBJ2-2; tentatively, D is TRBD1 (6 bases). The length of the CDR3 is 15 residues. From germline, CDR1 is SGHTA and CDR2 FQGNSA. V was trimmed by 3 bases and J by 5 bases, leaving 13 bases between them. The CDR3 coding sequence is TGTGCCAGCAGCTTGCACAGGGTCGGAACCGGGGAGCTGTTTTTT. Its translation is CASSLHRVGTGELFF.

The chain joins TRBV24-1 to TRBJ2-7; 9 bases agree with TRBD2. This CDR3 region has 13 residues. Germline CDR1 is KGHDR and CDR2 is SFDVKD. V shed 5 bases and J 6 bases; nucleotides not matched to a gene: 4. The CDR3 nucleotides read TGTGCCACCAGTGGCGGGAGGGTGTCCGAGCAGTACTTC. It translates to CATSGGRVSEQYF.

The chain carries TRBV7-3 and TRBJ2-1, with D hard to call. This CDR3 has 14 residues. Trimming took off 4 bases at V and 4 bases at J, with 11 bases between the two ends. The V gene's germline CDR1 is SGHTA and CDR2 FQGTGA. The CDR3 DNA reads TGTGCCAGCAGCTCCGAGTTAAATTACAATGAGCAGTTCTTC. Protein sequence: CASSSELNYNEQFF.

The gene calls are TRBV20-1 and TRBJ2-1; 7 bases agree with TRBD1. CDR1 and CDR2 from the germline V gene are DFQATT and SNEGSKA (reference sequence). The CDR3 extends over 14 amino acids. The junction had 6 bases not matched to a gene; V was cut back by 4 bases and J by 3 bases. CDR3 bases: TGCAGTGCTACAGGGGACAGCCGCTACAATGAGCAGTTCTTC. It specifies CSATGDSRYNEQFF.

The chain employs TRBV29-1 and TRBJ1-1, with D possibly matching TRBD1 (5 bases). Trimming took off 3 bases at V and 6 bases at J, with 11 bases between the two ends. In germline, CDR1 is SQVTM, CDR2 ANQGSEA. CDR3 length equals 12 residues. This CDR3 is CSVEGQPAEAFF. The DNA for the CDR3 is TGCAGCGTTGAGGGGCAGCCTGCTGAAGCTTTCTTT.

This clonotype was found a few times. This rearrangement joins TRBV7-9 to TRBJ2-2; D possibly corresponds to TRBD2 (5 bases). In germline, CDR1 is SEHNR, CDR2 FQNEAQ (reference sequence). Trimming removed 3 bases from V and 1 base from J, with 12 bases in between. CDR3 length equals 16 residues. In DNA form, the CDR3 reads TGTGCCAGCAGCTTCACCGGACTGCGGAACACCGGGGAGCTGTTTTTT. Translating it yields CASSFTGLRNTGELFF.

The sample holds a few counts of this clonotype. The V and J genes are TRBV5-1 and TRBJ2-1; D may be TRBD2 (6 bases). Trimming took off 4 bases at V and 4 bases at J, with 18 bases between the two ends. Per the germline V gene, CDR1 is SGHRS and CDR2 is YFSETQ. The CDR3 is made up of 16 amino acids. Here the CDR3 reads CASSNPLSGLYNEQFF. In DNA, the CDR3 is TGCGCCAGCAGCAACCCCCTCAGCGGGCTTTACAATGAGCAGTTCTTC.

J is TRBJ2-5 and V is TRBV20-1; 7 bases align to TRBD2. The germline CDR1 and CDR2 sequences are DFQATT and SNEGSKA (reference sequence). The trim removed 6 bases at V and 5 bases at J, leaving 9 bases unmatched. The CDR3 totals 13 residues. The CDR3 reads CSAPPAGRETQYF. The CDR3, as DNA: TGCAGTGCCCCCCCAGCGGGAAGGGAGACCCAGTACTTC.

The chain joins TRBV7-9 to TRBJ2-3; 12 nucleotides agree with TRBD2. With V trimmed by 7 bases and J by 5 bases, 7 bases remained unmatched. The germline V gene has CDR1 SEHNR and CDR2 FQNEAQ (reference sequence). The CDR3 consists of 15 residues. CDR3: CASNPVGLAGDTQYF. The CDR3 bases are TGTGCCAGCAACCCGGTGGGACTAGCGGGAGATACGCAGTATTTT.

This clonotype was counted many times. V and J are TRBV29-1 and TRBJ2-7; TRBD1 agrees at 10 bases. Germline CDR1 SQVTM, CDR2 ANQGSEA. The ends lost 7 bases at V and 3 bases at J; junction bases unmatched: 6. The CDR3 loop spans 13 amino acids. The CDR3 DNA sequence: TGCAGCGCCTCCGGGACAGGGGACTACGAGCAGTACTTC. This gives the protein CSASGTGDYEQYF.

V is TRBV14 and J is TRBJ2-4, with a tentative D call TRBD2 (6 bases). The CDR3 loop spans 17 amino acids. The V end lost 1 base, the J end lost 0 bases, and 13 bases lay between the germline ends. CDR1 SGHDN and CDR2 FVKESK come from the germline V gene. The CDR3 region is CASSQGGGSIAKNIQYF. The CDR3 DNA sequence: TGTGCCAGCAGCCAAGGGGGAGGATCGATAGCCAAAAACATTCAGTACTTC.

The chain has TRBV6-5 and TRBJ2-6; D not resolved. This CDR3 is built from 16 residues. The germline V and J ends were trimmed by 0 bases and 2 bases, with 8 bases remaining between them. The germline gives CDR1 MNHEY, CDR2 SVGAGI. The CDR3, as DNA: TGTGCCAGCAGTTACTCACCATCTCCTGGGGCCAACGTCCTGACTTTC. Translated, it gives CASSYSPSPGANVLTF.

This clonotype was counted many times. V is TRBV27 and J is TRBJ1-5, with D possibly TRBD1 on 6 matching bases. V lost 1 base and J lost 2, with 6 bases in between. Germline V gives CDR1 MNHEY, CDR2 SMNVEV (reference sequence). The CDR3 has 14 amino acids. CDR3 loop: CASSLYRGNQPQHF. CDR3 DNA: TGTGCCAGCAGTTTATACAGGGGCAATCAGCCCCAGCATTTT.

There are a few counts of this clonotype. This CDR3 reads CSALSGSGRGDTDTQYF. In DNA form, the CDR3 reads TGCAGTGCCCTCAGCGGGAGTGGGAGAGGGGACACAGATACGCAGTATTTT. The chain combines TRBV20-1 with TRBJ2-3; TRBD2 matches 8 bases. The CDR3 is 17 residues long. Germline CDR1 DFQATT, CDR2 SNEGSKA (reference sequence). V shed 6 bases and J 2 bases; nucleotides not matched to a gene: 16.

This chain uses TRBV24-1 with TRBJ2-7; maybe TRBD1 (7 bases). The CDR3 length is 14 residues. Germline values: CDR1 KGHDR, CDR2 SFDVKD. V was pared by 9 bases and J by 5 bases, with 19 bases between. CDR3 nucleotides: TGTGCCACCTCCCACGGGCAGGGGGGCCACGAGCAGTACTTC. Its translation: CATSHGQGGHEQYF.

This clonotype was found many times. V usage is TRBV28 and J usage is TRBJ2-6; D is ambiguous. The CDR3 contains 15 residues. The germline V gene encodes CDR1 MDHEN and CDR2 SYDVKM. V was cut by 6 bases and J by 0 bases, with 9 bases left in between. CDR3 nucleotide sequence: TGTGCCAGCAGGGGGTGGTACTCTGGGGCCAACGTCCTGACTTTC. Its translation is CASRGWYSGANVLTF.

This clonotype turned up a few times. The V call is TRBV28, the J call TRBJ2-7; D is perhaps TRBD1 (5 bases). The CDR3 length is 14 residues. Germline V lookup: CDR1 MDHEN, CDR2 SYDVKM. V was pared by 8 bases and J by 2 bases, with 16 bases between. CDR3 sequence: CASGDSRVPYEQYF. The CDR3 DNA reads TGTGCCAGCGGAGACTCCAGGGTCCCCTACGAGCAGTACTTC.

The gene calls are TRBV20-1 and TRBJ2-3; 7 positions match TRBD2. V was pared by 1 base and J by 1 base, with 5 bases of the junction left unmatched. CDR1 and CDR2 from the germline V gene are DFQATT and SNEGSKA (reference sequence). The CDR3 is 15 residues long. CDR3 bases: TGCAGTGCTAGAGGCGGGAGACTTGGCACAGATACGCAGTATTTT. Its protein is CSARGGRLGTDTQYF.